This TCR beta chain was sequenced during a study of shared clonotypes between healthy human individuals. Study in general: Samples came from a couple of female and three male donors aged 18 to 49.

Notes on the study in general: Donor clonotype sharing was expected to depend on sequencing depth. Exclusively blood specimens were collected; tissue repertoires likely differ.

As concerns this clone: Its specificity is not known.

The unsorted PBMC replicate PCRs were performed with approximately 330 ng DNA, some 32,000 T cell genomes. Method: immunoSEQ multiplex PCR; TCRdb's copy keeps in-frame clones and lacks some. The sample consists of about 560,000 clones, around 78% of them appearing once. Input material: PBMCs. This TCR was sampled from a woman aged 35 to 49 in good health. Some clones in this sample may be carry-over from other donors' samples.

The CDR3 nucleotides read TGTGCCAGCAGCCCGGCCGGATTTAACACTGAAGCTTTCTTT. Its translation: CASSPAGFNTEAFF. This sequence joins TRBV9 and TRBJ1-1; D uncertain. CDR1 and CDR2 from the germline V gene are SGDLS and YYNGEE. The CDR3 extends over 14 amino acids. Between the trimmed V and J ends, which lost 4 bases and 2 bases, there was a span of 12 bases.